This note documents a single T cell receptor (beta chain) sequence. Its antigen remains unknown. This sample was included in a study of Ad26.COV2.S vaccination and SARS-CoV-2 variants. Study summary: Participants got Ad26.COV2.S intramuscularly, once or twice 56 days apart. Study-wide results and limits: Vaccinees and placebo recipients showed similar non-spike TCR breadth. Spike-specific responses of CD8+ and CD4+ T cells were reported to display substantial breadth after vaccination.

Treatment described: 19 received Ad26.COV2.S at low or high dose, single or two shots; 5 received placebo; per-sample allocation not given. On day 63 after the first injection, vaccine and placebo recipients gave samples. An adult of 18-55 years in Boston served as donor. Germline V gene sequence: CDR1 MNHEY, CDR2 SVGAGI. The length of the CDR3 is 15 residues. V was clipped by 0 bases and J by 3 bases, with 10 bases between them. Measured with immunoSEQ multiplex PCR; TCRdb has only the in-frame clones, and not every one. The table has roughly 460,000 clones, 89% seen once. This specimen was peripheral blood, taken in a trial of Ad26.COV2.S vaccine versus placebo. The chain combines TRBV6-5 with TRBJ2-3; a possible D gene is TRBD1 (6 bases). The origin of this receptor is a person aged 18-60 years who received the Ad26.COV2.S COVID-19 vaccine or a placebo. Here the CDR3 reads CASSYSPTGTDTQYF. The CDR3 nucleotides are TGTGCCAGCAGTTACTCGCCTACAGGGACAGATACGCAGTATTTT.